What follows are 20 T cell receptor beta chains derived from one specimen sequenced in a study of monozygotic twins with cystic fibrosis. Only in-frame clones appear in the TCRdb table, and some are missing; sequencing was by immunoSEQ multiplex PCR. The sample holds about 19,000 clones; approximately 97% are singletons and the top ten take less than 2%. The specimen was blood. The receptors derive from a woman aged 25-40 years with cystic fibrosis.

This clone was picked up one time. The rearrangement links TRBV5-1 to TRBJ1-6; D unresolved. Trimming removed 4 bases at V and 7 bases at J, with 12 bases between. The CDR3 length is 14 residues. From germline, CDR1 is SGHRS and CDR2 YFSETQ. The CDR3 DNA reads TGCGCCAGCAGCCCGGTCGCCAACAATTCACCCCTCCACTTT. It translates to CASSPVANNSPLHF.

This chain links TRBV5-6 with TRBJ2-5; D remains ambiguous. CDR3 length: 12 amino acids. The germline gives CDR1 SGHDT, CDR2 YYEEEE. Trimming pared 1 base from V and 1 base from J, leaving 2 bases between. CDR3 nucleotides: TGTGCCAGCAGCTTGTCCCAAGAGACCCAGTACTTC. It translates to CASSLSQETQYF.

The chain recombines TRBV11-2 with TRBJ2-7; 11 bases align to TRBD2. Germline CDR1 and CDR2: SGHAT and FQNNGV. V gave up 2 bases and J gave up 0 bases; unmatched junction bases: 9. CDR3 length equals 18 residues. In nucleotides, the CDR3 is TGTGCCAGCAGCTTATCATCTAGCGGGGGGCGAAGCTCCTACGAGCAGTACTTC. Translation: CASSLSSSGGRSSYEQYF.

The V call is TRBV28, the J call TRBJ1-1, with 9 bases fitting TRBD1. Germline lookup yields CDR1 MDHEN and CDR2 SYDVKM. The CDR3 is 15 amino acids. V dropped 3 bases and J dropped 3; count of bases not matched to a gene: 5. This CDR3 is CASSFETGGHTEAFF. Written as DNA, the CDR3 is TGTGCCAGCAGTTTCGAGACAGGGGGTCACACTGAAGCTTTCTTT.

This clone showed up just once. The rearrangement links TRBV2 to TRBJ1-5; TRBD1 is a possible D gene (6 bases). V was shortened by 8 bases and J by 5 bases, with 19 bases between the two germline ends. Per the germline V gene, CDR1 is SNHLY and CDR2 is FYNNEI. The CDR3 runs to 15 residues. In DNA form, the CDR3 reads TGTGCCAGCCGCCAAGGGGGGTCTTTATATCAGCCCCAGCATTTT. This codes for CASRQGGSLYQPQHF. Combining the CDR3 with reference TRBV2 and TRBJ1-5 gives the whole variable domain EPEVTQTPSHQVTQMGQEVILRCVPISNHLYFYWYRQILGQKVEFLVSFYNNEISEKSEIFDDQFSVERPDGSNFTLKIRSTKLEDSAMYFCASRQGGSLYQPQHFGDGTRLSIL.

The chain employs TRBV9 and TRBJ1-1; D is ambiguous. Germline lookup yields CDR1 SGDLS and CDR2 YYNGEE. This CDR3 has 15 residues. Trimming left V 1 base short and J 0 bases short, with 10 bases between. The CDR3 bases are TGTGCCAGCAGCGTAAGGACGGGAATGAACACTGAAGCTTTCTTT. It specifies CASSVRTGMNTEAFF.

This chain uses TRBV6-1 with TRBJ1-2; D remains ambiguous. Germline assignment: CDR1 MNHNS and CDR2 SASEGT. Deletions cut 10 bases from V and 5 bases from J, with 11 bases between. CDR3 size: 11 residues. Here the CDR3 DNA reads TGTGCCATCACGACGGTGTATGGCTACACCTTC. Encoded protein: CAITTVYGYTF.

This clone was observed a single time. The J gene is TRBJ1-1, the V gene TRBV4-1; no firm D call. V dropped 5 bases and J dropped 6 bases, with 13 bases sitting between them. The CDR3 consists of 13 residues. The germline V gene encodes CDR1 MGHRA and CDR2 YSYEKL. Here the CDR3 reads CASSGRSDAEAFF. CDR3 DNA sequence: TGCGCCAGCAGCGGGCGCTCAGACGCTGAAGCTTTCTTT.

The chain is built from TRBV5-6 and TRBJ1-2; the match to TRBD1 covers 9 bases. From germline, CDR1 is SGHDT and CDR2 YYEEEE. Trimming cost V 3 bases and J 8 bases; bases outside gene matches: 8. The CDR3 spans 14 residues. The CDR3 bases are TGTGCCAGCAGCTGGGGACAGGGTAACCGGGGCTACACCTTC. This gives the protein CASSWGQGNRGYTF. Complete variable domain (other parts from reference TRBV5-6 and TRBJ1-2): DAGVTQSPTHLIKTRGQQVTLRCSPKSGHDTVSWYQQALGQGPQFIFQYYEEEERQRGNFPDRFSGHQFPNYSSELNVNALLLGDSALYLCASSWGQGNRGYTFGSGTRLTVV.

J is TRBJ2-7 and V is TRBV5-1; 12 bases align to TRBD2. The ends lost 3 bases at V and 1 base at J; junction bases unmatched: 11. This CDR3 spans 18 amino acids. Germline V gives CDR1 SGHRS, CDR2 YFSETQ. CDR3 DNA: TGCGCCAGCAGCTCCACCCTGACTAGCGGGGGTGAGTCCTACGAGCAGTACTTC. Protein sequence: CASSSTLTSGGESYEQYF.

The V and J genes are TRBV27 and TRBJ2-2; D not resolved. V dropped 1 base and J dropped 4 bases, with 7 bases sitting between them. Germline V CDR1 and CDR2: MNHEY, SMNVEV (reference sequence). The CDR3 is 14 residues long. CDR3 amino acids: CASSLLDSTGELFF. DNA of the CDR3: TGTGCCAGCAGTTTATTAGATTCCACCGGGGAGCTGTTTTTT.

This chain connects TRBV6-5 to TRBJ1-4; D possibly corresponds to TRBD1 (5 bases). Germline-derived CDR1 and CDR2 are MNHEY and SVGAGI. With 3 bases removed from V and 13 bases from J, the gap between germline ends came to 18 bases. CDR3 length equals 14 residues. This CDR3 is CASSYTGDLRRLFF. The CDR3 DNA follows: TGTGCCAGCAGTTATACTGGGGACCTACGAAGACTGTTTTTT.

The chain employs TRBV7-2 and TRBJ1-1; D is ambiguous. The CDR3 covers 13 residues. Trimming left V 4 bases short and J 5 bases short, with 11 bases between. Germline CDR1 SGHTA, CDR2 FQGNSA. DNA for the CDR3: TGTGCCAGCAGCTCCTCCATTATGACTGAAGCTTTCTTT. This encodes CASSSSIMTEAFF.

The rearrangement links TRBV5-4 to TRBJ2-2; 13 nucleotides agree with TRBD2. CDR1 and CDR2 from the germline V gene are SGHNT and YYREEE (reference sequence). Losses at the gene ends were 3 bases for V and 0 bases for J; bases not matched to a gene: 2. CDR3 length: 17 residues. The CDR3 region is CASSWTSGGANTGELFF. As DNA, the CDR3 is TGTGCCAGCAGCTGGACTAGCGGGGGAGCGAACACCGGGGAGCTGTTTTTT.

V is TRBV15 and J is TRBJ2-7, with unresolved D. The germline V gene encodes CDR1 LNHNV and CDR2 YYDKDF (reference sequence). V dropped 3 bases and J dropped 5 bases, with 17 bases sitting between them. The CDR3 spans 15 residues. The CDR3, as DNA: TGTGCCACCAGCAGGGGAAGGGATATGTGGGACGAGCAGTACTTC. It specifies CATSRGRDMWDEQYF.

This rearrangement joins TRBV25-1 to TRBJ2-1; D is unclear. The CDR3 contains 13 residues. The V end was cut by 1 base, the J end by 8 bases, with 9 bases between. Germline V gene sequence: CDR1 MGHDK, CDR2 SYGVNS. The CDR3 loop is CASSESRRDEQFF. In nucleotides, the CDR3 is TGTGCCAGCAGTGAATCCCGCCGGGATGAGCAGTTCTTC.

This chain joins TRBV4-1 and TRBJ2-5, with D possibly called TRBD1 or TRBD2 (5 bases each). V was clipped by 1 base and J by 2 bases, with 11 bases between them. The germline gives CDR1 MGHRA, CDR2 YSYEKL. The CDR3 is 15 amino acids. The CDR3 DNA sequence: TGCGCCAGCAGCCAAGTTATGGGGGAACAAGAGACCCAGTACTTC. Its protein product is CASSQVMGEQETQYF.

The rearrangement joins TRBV7-9 to TRBJ1-2; the match to TRBD1 covers 7 bases. CDR1 and CDR2 from the germline V gene are SEHNR and FQNEAQ (reference sequence). Trimming at V came to 5 bases and at J to 6 bases, leaving 6 bases not matched to a gene. The CDR3 extends over 13 amino acids. The CDR3 sequence: CASSPTGDDGYTF. The CDR3 DNA reads TGTGCCAGCAGCCCAACAGGGGACGATGGCTACACCTTC.

The CDR3 loop is CASSPARGQETQYF. Written as DNA, the CDR3 is TGTGCCAGCAGCCCCGCGCGGGGGCAAGAGACCCAGTACTTC. The chain recombines TRBV9 with TRBJ2-5; TRBD2 agrees at 7 bases. Trimming cost V 4 bases and J 2 bases; bases outside gene matches: 5. The CDR3 totals 14 residues. Germline loops: CDR1 SGDLS, CDR2 YYNGEE.

The rearrangement links TRBV13 to TRBJ2-7; D is tentatively TRBD1 or TRBD2 (6 bases each). Germline V gene lookup returns CDR1 PRHDT and CDR2 FYEKMQ (reference sequence). The CDR3 loop spans 14 amino acids. V was cut by 4 bases and J by 5 bases, with 15 bases left in between. CDR3 residues: CASSSPRGPDEQYF. The CDR3 DNA follows: TGTGCCAGCAGCTCACCCCGGGGGCCTGACGAGCAGTACTTC.